This passage covers 17 T cell receptor beta chains from one sample sequenced in a study of blood T cell repertoires in COVID-19. Repertoires were generated with immunoSEQ multiplex PCR, while TCRdb's copy carries only in-frame clones and drops some. The sample carries 130,000 or so clones, around two thirds recorded once. Sequencing was carried out using peripheral blood. The receptors here all came from a woman in her 70s with acute or convalescent COVID-19.

This chain uses TRBV19 with TRBJ2-2, with TRBD2 matching 9 bases. With V trimmed by 7 bases and J by 7 bases, 16 bases remained unmatched. The CDR3 has 17 amino acids. Germline loops: CDR1 LNHDA, CDR2 SQIVND (reference sequence). CDR3 in amino acids: CASTPGGWTSVSGELFF. Here the CDR3 DNA reads TGTGCCAGTACCCCAGGCGGGTGGACTAGCGTGAGCGGGGAGCTGTTTTTT.

The V gene is TRBV19, the J gene TRBJ1-2; 7 nucleotides agree with TRBD1. Unmatched junction bases numbered 5, after V lost 5 bases and J lost 2 bases. The CDR3 is 14 residues long. The germline V gene has CDR1 LNHDA and CDR2 SQIVND (reference sequence). The CDR3 DNA sequence: TGTGCCAGTAGTTCACACAGGGGAAACTATGGCTACACCTTC. It codes for CASSSHRGNYGYTF.

The chain recombines TRBV6-6 with TRBJ1-1; 9 bases are shared with TRBD1. V gave up 5 bases and J gave up 0 bases; unmatched junction bases: 4. The CDR3 length is 15 residues. Germline loops: CDR1 MNHNY, CDR2 SVGAGI (reference sequence). The CDR3 DNA follows: TGTGCCAGCAGTAAAACAGGGGGCCTGAACACTGAAGCTTTCTTT. Amino acid sequence: CASSKTGGLNTEAFF.

CDR3 amino acids: CASSEDHLDRASIYEQYF. CDR3 nucleotides: TGTGCCAGCAGTGAAGACCATCTTGACAGGGCATCTATCTACGAGCAGTACTTC. The gene calls are TRBV6-1 and TRBJ2-7; 7 bases are a match to TRBD1. The CDR3 contains 18 residues. V was clipped by 1 base and J by 3 bases; unmatched bases: 15. The germline V gene has CDR1 MNHNS and CDR2 SASEGT.

V usage is TRBV2 and J usage is TRBJ2-5; TRBD2 agrees at 8 bases. This CDR3 is 14 amino acids long. CDR1 and CDR2 (germline): SNHLY, FYNNEI. V trimming: 6 bases; J trimming: 4 bases; junction bases outside the gene matches: 7. The CDR3 reads CASSEMLAGETQYF. The CDR3 coding sequence is TGTGCCAGCAGCGAAATGCTAGCGGGAGAGACCCAGTACTTC.

This clone was picked up a small number of times. The chain is built from TRBV6-5 and TRBJ2-4, with a tentative D call TRBD2 (7 bases). Per germline, CDR1 MNHEY and CDR2 SVGAGI. V lost 7 bases and J lost 3, with 16 bases in between. The CDR3 contains 15 residues. In nucleotides, the CDR3 is TGTGCCAGCACCTCCGAGGGGGAGGGCAAAAACATTCAGTACTTC. This gives the protein CASTSEGEGKNIQYF.

The chain carries TRBV12-5 and TRBJ2-1; perhaps TRBD2 as D (6 bases). The V and J ends lost 1 base and 0 bases respectively, with 10 bases between them. CDR3 length: 16 residues. Germline V gene data show CDR1 as LGHNT and CDR2 as FRNRAP. CDR3 in amino acids: CASGLAGVSSYNEQFF. CDR3 sequence (DNA): TGTGCTAGTGGTTTGGCGGGGGTCTCCTCCTACAATGAGCAGTTCTTC. Variable domain in full (rest from reference TRBV12-5 and TRBJ2-1): DARVTQTPRHKVTEMGQEVTMRCQPILGHNTVFWYRQTMMQGLELLAYFRNRAPLDDSGMPKDRFSAEMPDATLATLKIQPSEPRDSAVYFCASGLAGVSSYNEQFFGPGTRLTVL.

A single count supports this clone. V is TRBV5-4 and J is TRBJ2-2; 7 positions agree with TRBD2. This CDR3 contains 17 residues. Germline V gives CDR1 SGHNT, CDR2 YYREEE (reference sequence). V lost 4 bases and J lost 0; bases outside the gene matches: 9. CDR3 in amino acids: CASSVESSGANTGELFF. The CDR3 DNA sequence: TGTGCCAGCAGCGTGGAATCTAGCGGAGCGAACACCGGGGAGCTGTTTTTT. Full variable domain (missing parts from reference TRBV5-4 and TRBJ2-2): ETGVTQSPTHLIKTRGQQVTLRCSSQSGHNTVSWYQQALGQGPQFIFQYYREEENGRGNFPPRFSGLQFPNYSSELNVNALELDDSALYLCASSVESSGANTGELFFGEGSRLTVL.

The V gene is TRBV19, the J gene TRBJ1-2; D is possibly TRBD1 (5 bases). The CDR3 has 15 amino acids. V lost 8 bases and J 7 bases, leaving 23 bases between the germline ends. CDR1 LNHDA and CDR2 SQIVND come from the germline V gene (reference sequence). As DNA, the CDR3 is TGTGCCAGTTGGGGGGGGACGTTTGTCACCGGTGGCTACACCTTC. Encoded protein: CASWGGTFVTGGYTF.

This chain uses TRBV13 with TRBJ1-2; TRBD1 aligns across 10 bases. V gave up 5 bases and J gave up 7 bases; unmatched junction bases: 10. The CDR3 totals 15 residues. CDR1 is PRHDT, CDR2 FYEKMQ, per germline (reference sequence). The CDR3 region is CASSPDRGLGGGYTF. DNA for the CDR3: TGTGCCAGCAGCCCCGACAGGGGGCTGGGGGGTGGCTACACCTTC. The full variable domain, completed using reference TRBV13 and TRBJ1-2, is AAGVIQSPRHLIKEKRETATLKCYPIPRHDTVYWYQQGPGQDPQFLISFYEKMQSDKGSIPDRFSAQQFSDYHSELNMSSLELGDSALYFCASSPDRGLGGGYTFGSGTRLTVV.

The chain couples TRBV10-2 to TRBJ1-1, with 9 bases lining up with TRBD1. CDR3 length: 13 residues. V lost 6 bases, J lost 5 bases, and 4 bases stayed unmatched. CDR1 is WSHSY and CDR2 is SAAADI in the germline V gene. The CDR3 DNA reads as TGCGCCAGCAGCGTTGACAGGGGGACTGAAGCTTTCTTT. Its protein product is CASSVDRGTEAFF.

The J gene is TRBJ2-7, the V gene TRBV21-1; the table's D call TRBD2 went unverified against the DNA. TRBV21-1 represents a pseudogene. CDR3 length: 19 amino acids. For the CDR3, the DNA is TGTGCCAGCAGCAAGGGGACTAGCCCCATTGGGGTTAAGTCCTACGAGCAGTACTTC. Amino acids: CASSKGTSPIGVKSYEQYF.

V is TRBV19 and J is TRBJ1-1, with TRBD1 matching 7 bases. Germline loops: CDR1 LNHDA, CDR2 SQIVND (reference sequence). This CDR3 has 16 residues. V trimming: 2 bases; J trimming: 4 bases; junction bases outside the gene matches: 10. CDR3 loop: CASSIQGGGGVTEAFF. DNA for the CDR3: TGTGCCAGTAGTATACAGGGAGGAGGGGGCGTCACTGAAGCTTTCTTT.

V is TRBV9 and J is TRBJ1-2, with D maybe TRBD1 (5 bases). V lost 0 bases, J lost 0 bases, and 9 bases lay in between. This CDR3 region has 15 residues. The germline CDR1 and CDR2 sequences are SGDLS and YYNGEE. CDR3 DNA sequence: TGTGCCAGCAGCGTAGGCAGGGTTCCTAACTATGGCTACACCTTC. Its translation: CASSVGRVPNYGYTF.

This chain connects TRBV7-2 to TRBJ1-3; unclear D gene. Germline V gene data show CDR1 as SGHTA and CDR2 as FQGNSA. V lost 2 bases and J lost 0, with 17 bases in between. The CDR3 has 18 residues. CDR3 protein: CASSLNPGRSYSGNTIYF. In DNA form, the CDR3 reads TGTGCCAGCAGCTTAAACCCTGGCAGGTCCTACTCTGGAAACACCATATATTTT. Based on the CDR3 plus reference TRBV7-2 and TRBJ1-3, the full variable domain is GAGVSQSPSNKVTEKGKDVELRCDPISGHTALYWYRQSLGQGLEFLIYFQGNSAPDKSGLPSDRFSAERTGGSVSTLTIQRTQQEDSAVYLCASSLNPGRSYSGNTIYFGEGSWLTVV.

The chain carries TRBV29-1 and TRBJ2-1, with TRBD2 as a possible D gene (5 bases). Deletions cut 1 base from V and 0 bases from J, with 10 bases between. The CDR3 runs to 15 residues. Germline V gives CDR1 SQVTM, CDR2 ANQGSEA. CDR3 in DNA: TGCAGCGTTGAAGGGAGCGGATCCTCCTACAATGAGCAGTTCTTC. This translates into CSVEGSGSSYNEQFF.

The chain combines TRBV19 with TRBJ1-2; TRBD1 matches at 7 bases. The J segment lost 3 bases and the V segment lost 6 bases, leaving 10 bases of the junction unmatched. The CDR3 runs to 15 residues. The germline V gene has CDR1 LNHDA and CDR2 SQIVND (reference sequence). The CDR3 bases are TGTGCCAGTAGACCCGGACAGGAGGGTTACTATGGCTACACCTTC. Amino acids: CASRPGQEGYYGYTF.